Sequencing of this T cell receptor beta chain was carried out in a study of cytomegalovirus exposure and HLA in healthy donors. Study-wide background: Early on, a data release was issued that held about 85 million unique TCRs from HLA-typed donors. Overall study results and limits: Researchers reported in a later analysis that common viral pathogens appeared linked to several top clusters. Despite most TCR sequences being rare, some public TCRs occurred in many donors. Later analysis placed DRB1 highest and HLA-C lowest in TCR association rates, which differed by HLA locus.

Germline CDR1 is SGHAT and CDR2 is FQNNGV. The V segment lost 2 bases and the J segment 0 bases; nucleotides outside the gene matches: 7. The CDR3 loop spans 17 amino acids. This clone was observed a handful of times. Its antigen is unknown. The PCR made use of 60 Vbeta and 13 Jbeta primers. TCRdb keeps only in-frame clones here, not all; method: immunoSEQ multiplex PCR. This table holds some 150,000 clones, 75% to 80% found once. The source is a male donor in good health and CMV-seronegative. Sequencing was done on a sample of PBMCs. This chain links TRBV11-2 with TRBJ2-3; 8 bases map to TRBD2. The CDR3 is CASSLSGGPWSTDTQYF. The CDR3 nucleotides are TGTGCCAGCAGCTTAAGCGGGGGCCCCTGGAGCACAGATACGCAGTATTTT.